This T cell receptor (beta chain) was obtained from a study of T-cell reconstitution after alpha-beta-depleted transplantation in children. A TCRbeta library incorporating unique molecular identifiers was prepared. One entry per CDR3 protein results from TCRdb running MiXCR on the PCR reads. The table has just under 350,000 distinct CDR3 sequences, roughly 16% seen once. Germline V gene sequence: CDR1 SGHNT, CDR2 YENEEA. Trimming left V 4 bases short and J 5 bases short, with 9 bases between. This CDR3 has 13 amino acids. This clonotype was recorded a few times. The chain recombines TRBV11-3 with TRBJ2-1; D gene unclear. The specimen comprised PBMCs, mostly from graft donor cells, sampled 360 days after TCRalphabeta/CD19-depleted stem cell transplant. The source of this sequence is a male patient between 2 and 15 years old who had a stem cell transplant for acute lymphoblastic leukemia, so the T cells may come from the graft donor. CDR3 DNA: TGTGCCAGCAGCTCGACGGAAGACAATGAGCAGTTCTTC. It encodes CASSSTEDNEQFF.